Listed here is a single T cell receptor beta chain. This specimen comes from a study of blood T cell repertoires in COVID-19. Study-wide background: Collection of acute and convalescent COVID-19 samples took place in the United States, Italy and Spain. T cells, B-cell-depleted T cells, or PBMCs supplied cDNA or gDNA.

Enrollment of patients from Seattle took place during active infection, with longitudinal follow-up. As originally analysed: Estimation of nucleated cell counts relied on the amplification of reference gene primers. Measured with immunoSEQ multiplex PCR; TCRdb has only the in-frame clones, and not every one. V and J calls and clone size are copied from that table; D and trimming were computed from the DNA. The sample carries roughly 160,000 clones, around 84% recorded once. Sequencing input: peripheral blood. This receptor was obtained from a woman over 75 with COVID-19, enrolled during active disease.

The CDR3 DNA is TGTGCCAGCAGCGTAGCGAGGACAGGGGAAGGAGGCTACACCTTC. Encoded protein: CASSVARTGEGGYTF. The chain recombines TRBV9 with TRBJ1-2; 9 positions match TRBD1. Germline V gene data show CDR1 as SGDLS and CDR2 as YYNGEE. The CDR3 consists of 15 residues. The trim removed 0 bases at V and 8 bases at J, leaving 8 bases unmatched.